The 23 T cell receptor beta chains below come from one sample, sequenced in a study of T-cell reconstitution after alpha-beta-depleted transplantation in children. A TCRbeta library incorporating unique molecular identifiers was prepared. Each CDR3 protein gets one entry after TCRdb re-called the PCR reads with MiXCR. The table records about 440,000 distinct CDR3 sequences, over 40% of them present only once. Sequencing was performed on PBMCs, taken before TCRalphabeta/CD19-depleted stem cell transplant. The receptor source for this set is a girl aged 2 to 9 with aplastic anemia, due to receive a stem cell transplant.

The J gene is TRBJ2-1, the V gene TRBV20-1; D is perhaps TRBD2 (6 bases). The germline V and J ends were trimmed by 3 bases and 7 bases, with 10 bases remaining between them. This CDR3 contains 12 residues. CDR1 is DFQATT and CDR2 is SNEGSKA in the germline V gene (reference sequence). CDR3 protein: CSARKSGNEQFF. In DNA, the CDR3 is TGCAGTGCTAGGAAGAGCGGGAATGAGCAGTTCTTC.

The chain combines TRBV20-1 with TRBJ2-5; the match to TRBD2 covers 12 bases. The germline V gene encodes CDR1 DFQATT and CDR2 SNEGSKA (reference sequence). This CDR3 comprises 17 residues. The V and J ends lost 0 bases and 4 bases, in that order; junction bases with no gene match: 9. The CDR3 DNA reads TGCAGTGCTAGAGATCGTCTAGCGGGGGGGCCGCGAGAGACCCAGTACTTC. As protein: CSARDRLAGGPRETQYF.

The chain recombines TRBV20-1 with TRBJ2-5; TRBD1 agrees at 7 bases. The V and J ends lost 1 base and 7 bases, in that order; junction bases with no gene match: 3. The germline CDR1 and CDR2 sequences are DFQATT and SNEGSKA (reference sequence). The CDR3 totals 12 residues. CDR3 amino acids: CSARGQGGTQYF. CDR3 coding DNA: TGCAGTGCTAGAGGACAGGGTGGGACCCAGTACTTC.

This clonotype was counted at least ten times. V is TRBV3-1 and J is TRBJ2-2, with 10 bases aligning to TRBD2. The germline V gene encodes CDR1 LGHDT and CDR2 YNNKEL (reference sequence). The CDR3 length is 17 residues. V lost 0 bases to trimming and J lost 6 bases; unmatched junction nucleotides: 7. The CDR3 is CASSQDLVSGRAGELFF. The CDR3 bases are TGTGCCAGCAGCCAAGATCTGGTCAGCGGGAGGGCCGGGGAGCTGTTTTTT.

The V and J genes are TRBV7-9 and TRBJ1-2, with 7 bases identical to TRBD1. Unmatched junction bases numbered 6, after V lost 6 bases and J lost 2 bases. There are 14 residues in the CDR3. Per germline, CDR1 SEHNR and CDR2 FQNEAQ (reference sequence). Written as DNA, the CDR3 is TGTGCCAGCAGGGAAGTGACAGGGAACTATGGCTACACCTTC. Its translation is CASREVTGNYGYTF.

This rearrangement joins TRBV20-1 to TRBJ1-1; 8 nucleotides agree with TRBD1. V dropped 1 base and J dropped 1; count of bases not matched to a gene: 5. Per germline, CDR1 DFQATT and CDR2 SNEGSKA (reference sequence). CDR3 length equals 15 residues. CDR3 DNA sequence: TGCAGTGCTAGAGGACCAGGGGGCCGGAACACTGAAGCTTTCTTT. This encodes CSARGPGGRNTEAFF.

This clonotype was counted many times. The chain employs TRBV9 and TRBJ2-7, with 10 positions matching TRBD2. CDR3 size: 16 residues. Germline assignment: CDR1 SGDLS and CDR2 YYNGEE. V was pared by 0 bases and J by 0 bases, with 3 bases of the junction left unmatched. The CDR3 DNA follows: TGTGCCAGCAGCGTAGGGACTAGCGGTCCCTCCTACGAGCAGTACTTC. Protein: CASSVGTSGPSYEQYF.

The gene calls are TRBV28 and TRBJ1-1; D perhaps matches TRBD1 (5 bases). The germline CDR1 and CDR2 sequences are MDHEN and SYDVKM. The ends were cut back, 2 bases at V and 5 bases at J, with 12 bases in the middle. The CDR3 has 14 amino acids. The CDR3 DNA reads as TGTGCCAGCAGTTTAAAGGGGTTAAAGACTGAAGCTTTCTTT. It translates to CASSLKGLKTEAFF.

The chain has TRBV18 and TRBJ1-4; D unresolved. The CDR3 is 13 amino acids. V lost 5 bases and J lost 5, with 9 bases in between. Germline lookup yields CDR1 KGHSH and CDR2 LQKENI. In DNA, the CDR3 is TGTGCCAGCTCATCCCGGCGGAATGAAAAACTGTTTTTT. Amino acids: CASSSRRNEKLFF.

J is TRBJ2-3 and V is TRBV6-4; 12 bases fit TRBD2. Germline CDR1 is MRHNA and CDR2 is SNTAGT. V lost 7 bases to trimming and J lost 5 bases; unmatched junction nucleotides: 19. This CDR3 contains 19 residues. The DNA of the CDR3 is TGTGCCAGCATCCTCCGGGGGCTAGCGGGAGGGCCTGCGGGAGATACGCAGTATTTT. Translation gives CASILRGLAGGPAGDTQYF.

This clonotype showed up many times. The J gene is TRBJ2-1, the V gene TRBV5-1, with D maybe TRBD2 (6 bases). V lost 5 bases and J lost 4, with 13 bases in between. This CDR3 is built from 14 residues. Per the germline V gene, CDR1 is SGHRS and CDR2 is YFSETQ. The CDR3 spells CASRPGESYNEQFF. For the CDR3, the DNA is TGCGCCAGCAGGCCGGGAGAGTCATACAATGAGCAGTTCTTC.

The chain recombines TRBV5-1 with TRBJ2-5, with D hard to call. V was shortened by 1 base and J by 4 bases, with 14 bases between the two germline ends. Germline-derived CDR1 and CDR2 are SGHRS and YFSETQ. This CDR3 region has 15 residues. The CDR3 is CASSLYKRMGETQYF. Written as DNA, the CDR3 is TGCGCCAGCAGCTTGTACAAACGAATGGGAGAGACCCAGTACTTC. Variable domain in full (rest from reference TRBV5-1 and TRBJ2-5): KAGVTQTPRYLIKTRGQQVTLSCSPISGHRSVSWYQQTPGQGLQFLFEYFSETQRNKGNFPGRFSGRQFSNSRSEMNVSTLELGDSALYLCASSLYKRMGETQYFGPGTRLLVL.

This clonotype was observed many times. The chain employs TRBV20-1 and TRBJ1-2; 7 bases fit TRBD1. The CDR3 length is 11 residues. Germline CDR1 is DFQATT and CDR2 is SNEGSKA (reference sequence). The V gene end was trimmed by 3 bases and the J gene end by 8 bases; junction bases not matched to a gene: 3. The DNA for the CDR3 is TGCAGTGCTAGGACAGGGAAAGGCTACACCTTC. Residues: CSARTGKGYTF.

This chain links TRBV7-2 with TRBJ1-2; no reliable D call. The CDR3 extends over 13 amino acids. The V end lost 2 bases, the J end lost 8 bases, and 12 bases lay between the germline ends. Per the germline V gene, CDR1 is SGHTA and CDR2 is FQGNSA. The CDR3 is CASSLRAGRGYTF. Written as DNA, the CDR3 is TGTGCCAGCAGCTTACGGGCGGGCCGGGGCTACACCTTC.

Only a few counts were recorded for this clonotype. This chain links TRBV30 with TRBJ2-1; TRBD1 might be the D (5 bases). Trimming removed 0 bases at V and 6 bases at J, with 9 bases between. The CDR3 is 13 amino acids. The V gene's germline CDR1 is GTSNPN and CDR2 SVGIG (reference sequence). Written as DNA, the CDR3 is TGTGCCTGGAGTGTACTCCAGGGCAATGAGCAGTTCTTC. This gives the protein CAWSVLQGNEQFF.

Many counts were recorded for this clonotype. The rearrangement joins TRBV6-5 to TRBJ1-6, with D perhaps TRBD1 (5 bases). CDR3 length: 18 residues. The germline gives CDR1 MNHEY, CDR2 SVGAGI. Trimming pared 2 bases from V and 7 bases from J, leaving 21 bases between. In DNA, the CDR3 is TGTGCCAGCAGTTACACCCGGGGAGGGACCCCACCAAATTCACCCCTCCACTTT. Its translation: CASSYTRGGTPPNSPLHF.

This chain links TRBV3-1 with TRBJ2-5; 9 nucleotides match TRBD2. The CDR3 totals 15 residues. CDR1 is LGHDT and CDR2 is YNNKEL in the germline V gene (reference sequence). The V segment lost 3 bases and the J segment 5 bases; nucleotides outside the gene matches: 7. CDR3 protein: CASSHGGGAGETQYF. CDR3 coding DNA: TGTGCCAGCAGCCACGGCGGGGGGGCCGGGGAGACCCAGTACTTC.

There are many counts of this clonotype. CDR3 bases: TGCGCCAGCAGCTCGACAGGGAGCACTGAAGCTTTCTTT. It is translated as CASSSTGSTEAFF. The chain recombines TRBV5-1 with TRBJ1-1, with TRBD1 matching 7 bases. With V trimmed by 3 bases and J by 4 bases, 3 bases remained unmatched. The CDR3 covers 13 residues. The germline gives CDR1 SGHRS, CDR2 YFSETQ.

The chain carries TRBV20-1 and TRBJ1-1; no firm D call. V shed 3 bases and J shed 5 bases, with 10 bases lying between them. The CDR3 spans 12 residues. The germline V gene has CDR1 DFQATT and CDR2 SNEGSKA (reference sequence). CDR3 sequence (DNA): TGCAGTGCTAGGCCCGGAATAACTGAAGCTTTCTTT. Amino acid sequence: CSARPGITEAFF.

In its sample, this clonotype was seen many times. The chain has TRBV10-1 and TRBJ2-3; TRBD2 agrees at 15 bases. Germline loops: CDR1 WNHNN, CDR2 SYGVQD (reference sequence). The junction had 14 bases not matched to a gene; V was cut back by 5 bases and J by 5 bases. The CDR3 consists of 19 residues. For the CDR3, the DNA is TGCGCCAGCAGTTCCCGGACTAGCGGGAGGGCCAAGTTGAGAGATACGCAGTATTTT. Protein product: CASSSRTSGRAKLRDTQYF.

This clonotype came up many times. For the CDR3, the DNA is TGTGCCAGCAGCTCGGTCGAAGGGCGCACTGAAGCTTTCTTT. Translation gives CASSSVEGRTEAFF. The chain combines TRBV7-9 with TRBJ1-1; no definite D call. V lost 4 bases and J lost 4, with 13 bases in between. This CDR3 is 14 amino acids long. Germline V gene data show CDR1 as SEHNR and CDR2 as FQNEAQ (reference sequence).

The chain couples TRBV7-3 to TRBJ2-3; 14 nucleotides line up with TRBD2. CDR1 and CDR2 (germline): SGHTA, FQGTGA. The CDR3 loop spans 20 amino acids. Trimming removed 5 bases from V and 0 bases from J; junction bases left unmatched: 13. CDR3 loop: CASSPPGLAGARSSTDTQYF. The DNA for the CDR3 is TGTGCCAGCAGCCCGCCGGGACTAGCGGGGGCCCGCAGTAGCACAGATACGCAGTATTTT. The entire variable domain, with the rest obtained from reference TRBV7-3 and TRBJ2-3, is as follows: GAGVSQTPSNKVTEKGKYVELRCDPISGHTALYWYRQSLGQGPEFLIYFQGTGAADDSGLPNDRFFAVRPEGSVSTLKIQRTERGDSAVYLCASSPPGLAGARSSTDTQYFGPGTRLTVL.

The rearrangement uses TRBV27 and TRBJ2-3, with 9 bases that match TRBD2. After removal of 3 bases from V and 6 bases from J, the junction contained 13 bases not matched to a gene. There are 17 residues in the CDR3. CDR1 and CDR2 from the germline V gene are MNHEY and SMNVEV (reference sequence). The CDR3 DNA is TGTGCCAGCAGTTTGTCGGCGGGAGGGCCCCATCGGGATACGCAGTATTTT. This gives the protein CASSLSAGGPHRDTQYF.